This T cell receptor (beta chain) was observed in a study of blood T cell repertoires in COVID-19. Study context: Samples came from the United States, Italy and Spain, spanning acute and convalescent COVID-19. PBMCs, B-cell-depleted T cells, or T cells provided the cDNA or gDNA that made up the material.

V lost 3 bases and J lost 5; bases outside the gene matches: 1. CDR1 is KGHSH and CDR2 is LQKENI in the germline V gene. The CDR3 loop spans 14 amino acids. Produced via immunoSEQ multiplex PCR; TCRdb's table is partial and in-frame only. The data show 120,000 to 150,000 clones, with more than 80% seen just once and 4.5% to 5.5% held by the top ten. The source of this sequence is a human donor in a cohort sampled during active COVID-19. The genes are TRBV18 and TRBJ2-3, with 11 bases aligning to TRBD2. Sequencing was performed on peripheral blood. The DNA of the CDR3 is TGTGCCAGCTCACCCGGGACTAGCGGAGATACGCAGTATTTT. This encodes CASSPGTSGDTQYF.